The present TCR beta chain was sequenced within a study of T cells in Graves' hyperthyroidism and ophthalmopathy. This clonotype came up many times. PBMCs came from around 10 ml fresh peripheral blood. TCR beta CDR3 regions were amplified from RNA. First-round RT-PCR targeting the TCR CDR3 was performed with the HTBI primer set. Each CDR3 protein gets one entry after TCRdb re-called the multiplex PCR reads with MiXCR. The sample consists of under 400,000 distinct CDR3 sequences, 16% of them appearing once. The CDR3 covers 16 residues. The V and J ends lost 8 bases and 5 bases respectively, with 21 bases between them.

The chain employs TRBV12-3 or TRBV12-4 and TRBJ2-2; D is tentatively TRBD1 or TRBD2 (6 bases each). Sequenced: blood. This clonotype originated in a man between 25 and 39 years old with Graves' hyperthyroidism. CDR3 in amino acids: CASGRGRGVGTGELFF. CDR3 in DNA: TGTGCCAGCGGCCGGGGGCGGGGAGTCGGAACCGGGGAGCTGTTTTTT.